The T cell receptor (beta chain) described here comes from a study of cytomegalovirus exposure and HLA in healthy donors. Study-wide background: Earlier sequencing of approximately 200 million T cells yielded approximately 100 million unique TCR beta sequences.

Primers: 60 Vbeta forward and 13 Jbeta reverse. Assay used: immunoSEQ multiplex PCR; TCRdb lists only in-frame clones, some missing. The sample holds about 120,000 clones, over 80% seen once. About this clone: Antigen unknown.

General study findings and limits: Later analysis revealed greater clonal expansion in HLA-associated TCR beta chains than in equally common others.

The sequenced sample was PBMCs. The TCR was taken from a man aged 25-45 years in good health and CMV-seronegative.

CDR3 bases: TGTGCCAGCAGTTACTCGAGAGGGAATTCACCCCTCCACTTT. It codes for CASSYSRGNSPLHF. This chain joins TRBV6-5 and TRBJ1-6; no clear D gene. CDR3 length: 14 residues. Germline values: CDR1 MNHEY, CDR2 SVGAGI. V lost 0 bases, J lost 7 bases, and 7 bases lay in between.